A selection of T cell receptor beta chains follows, all from one sample in a study of cytomegalovirus exposure and HLA in healthy donors. Repertoires were generated with immunoSEQ multiplex PCR, while TCRdb's copy carries only in-frame clones and drops some. The sample lists 170,000 or so clones; about four fifths were seen once. Sample: PBMCs. The receptors originated from a male donor in good health and CMV-seronegative. Both conserved end residues are part of each CDR3. D genes are given only for firm matches. Clone size is stated in some rows and not others, as once, few, many or a class when expanded.

len	d_gene	j_gene	v_gene	abundance	CDR3aa	CDR3nt
13	TRBD1	TRBJ2-1	TRBV10-2	.	CASSGTGSREQFF	TGCGCCAGCAGTGGGACAGGATCTCGTGAGCAGTTCTTC
12	.	TRBJ2-3	TRBV6-5	.	CASSSSTDTQYF	TGTGCCAGCAGTTCTAGCACAGATACGCAGTATTTT
14	.	TRBJ1-2	TRBV7-9	.	CASSFPEANYGYTF	TGTGCCAGCAGCTTCCCGGAGGCTAACTATGGCTACACCTTC
12	.	TRBJ2-5	TRBV7-3	.	CASSLRGETQYF	TGTGCCAGCAGCTTAAGAGGGGAGACCCAGTACTTC
14	TRBD1	TRBJ1-4	TRBV19	.	CASNSRTGNEKLFF	TGTGCCAGTAATAGTCGGACAGGGAACGAAAAACTGTTTTTT
16	TRBD2	TRBJ2-1	TRBV4-1	.	CASSQDGTSGGTPMFF	TGCGCCAGCAGCCAAGATGGGACTAGCGGGGGGACCCCCATGTTCTTC
14	.	TRBJ1-1	TRBV7-9	few	CASSLREPNTEAFF	TGTGCCAGCAGCCTCCGAGAGCCGAACACTGAAGCTTTCTTT
11	.	TRBJ1-1	TRBV6-6	.	CASSYPPVAFF	TGTGCCAGCAGTTACCCCCCCGTGGCTTTCTTT
19	TRBD2	TRBJ2-3	TRBV5-1	.	CASSLLGAASGGAGDTQYF	TGCGCCAGCAGCTTGCTGGGGGCAGCTAGCGGGGGGGCGGGAGATACGCAGTATTTT
13	.	TRBJ2-3	TRBV7-9	few	CASSLGTADTQYF	TGTGCCAGCAGCTTAGGTACCGCGGATACGCAGTATTTT
11	.	TRBJ2-3	TRBV14	.	CASSLSYTQYF	TGTGCCAGCAGCCTATCCTATACGCAGTATTTT
15	.	TRBJ1-5	TRBV7-3	.	CASSADITGNQPQHF	TGTGCCAGCAGCGCGGATATAACGGGCAATCAGCCCCAGCATTTT
13	.	TRBJ1-2	TRBV28	.	CASSATLVYGYTF	TGTGCCAGCAGTGCTACCTTAGTCTATGGCTACACCTTC
14	.	TRBJ1-5	TRBV2	once	CASNGGYSNQPQHF	TGTGCCAGCAACGGGGGGTATAGCAATCAGCCCCAGCATTTT
17	.	TRBJ2-4	TRBV15	.	CATSRDQPGLAKNIQYF	TGTGCCACCAGCAGAGACCAGCCGGGACTAGCCAAAAACATTCAGTACTTC
13	TRBD2	TRBJ2-7	TRBV18	.	CASSPGLAGDLYF	TGTGCCAGCTCACCGGGACTAGCGGGAGACCTGTACTTC
13	TRBD1	TRBJ1-5	TRBV28	.	CASGTGGSQPQHF	TGTGCCAGTGGGACAGGGGGTTCTCAGCCCCAGCATTTT
17	TRBD1	TRBJ1-4	TRBV15	.	CATRVPGTGENGEKLFF	TGTGCCACCAGGGTTCCCGGGACAGGGGAGAATGGTGAAAAACTGTTTTTT
14	.	TRBJ1-6	TRBV4-1	.	CASSQVQGHSPLHF	TGCGCCAGCAGCCAAGTACAGGGACATTCACCCCTCCACTTT
19	TRBD2	TRBJ2-1	TRBV4-1	.	CASSLTLAGGSNSYNEQFF	TGCGCCAGCAGCCTAACACTAGCGGGAGGGAGTAACTCCTACAATGAGCAGTTCTTC
13	.	TRBJ1-1	TRBV18	few	CASSPGRNTEAFF	TGTGCCAGCTCACCTGGCAGAAACACTGAAGCTTTCTTT
13	.	TRBJ1-5	TRBV2	.	CASNSQINQPQHF	TGTGCCAGCAACAGCCAAATCAATCAGCCCCAGCATTTT
15	.	TRBJ2-4	TRBV28	.	CASSFRGIAKNIQYF	TGTGCCAGCAGTTTTCGCGGGATAGCCAAAAACATTCAGTACTTC
14	.	TRBJ2-5	TRBV7-2	.	CASSSRRLRETQYF	TGTGCCAGCAGCTCCCGCAGGCTACGGGAGACCCAGTACTTC
16	.	TRBJ1-2	TRBV6-1	.	CASSDASHGGDYGYTF	TGTGCCAGCAGTGACGCATCCCACGGGGGAGACTATGGCTACACCTTC
15	TRBD2	TRBJ2-1	TRBV2	.	CASSETGGGYNEQFF	TGTGCCAGCAGTGAGACGGGCGGGGGCTACAATGAGCAGTTCTTC
16	TRBD2	TRBJ2-1	TRBV6-6	.	CASSYSASGGLDEQFF	TGTGCCAGCAGTTACTCTGCTAGCGGGGGCCTAGATGAGCAGTTCTTC
12	.	TRBJ1-4	TRBV6-9	.	CATAGGIEKLFF	TGTGCCACGGCAGGAGGCATCGAAAAACTGTTTTTT
11	.	TRBJ2-1	TRBV10-2	.	CASQDLALQFF	TGCGCCAGCCAGGACCTAGCCCTACAGTTCTTC
20	TRBD2	TRBJ2-3	TRBV28	few	CASSPSRGAGVPHSTDTQYF	TGTGCCAGCAGTCCCTCGCGGGGGGCGGGAGTGCCTCATAGCACAGATACGCAGTATTTT
15	.	TRBJ2-3	TRBV5-6	.	CASSLWAGGTDTQYF	TGTGCCAGCAGCTTGTGGGCAGGAGGGACAGATACGCAGTATTTT
15	TRBD2	TRBJ2-3	TRBV7-3	.	CASSLNGGAVDTQYF	TGTGCCAGCAGCTTAAACGGGGGGGCCGTAGATACGCAGTATTTT
16	.	TRBJ2-3	TRBV6-1	.	CASSEGRQQKRDTQYF	TGTGCCAGCAGTGAAGGGAGGCAGCAGAAGAGAGATACGCAGTATTTT
16	.	TRBJ1-3	TRBV4-1	.	CASSSFGGEEGNTIYF	TGCGCCAGCAGCAGTTTCGGAGGAGAAGAGGGAAACACCATATATTTT
14	.	TRBJ2-1	TRBV28	.	CASLEGSSYNEQFF	TGTGCCAGCTTGGAGGGGAGCTCCTACAATGAGCAGTTCTTC
15	TRBD2	TRBJ2-7	TRBV28	.	CASSPYSGRGYEQYF	TGTGCCAGCAGTCCTTATAGCGGGAGAGGCTACGAGCAGTACTTC
13	.	TRBJ2-7	TRBV27	few	CASSLFFAYEQYF	TGTGCCAGCAGTTTATTCTTCGCCTACGAGCAGTACTTC
14	TRBD2	TRBJ2-5	TRBV5-1	.	CASSLTSEQETQYF	TGCGCCAGCAGCTTAACTAGCGAACAAGAGACCCAGTACTTC
11	.	TRBJ2-1	TRBV28	.	CASSLRGEQFF	TGTGCCAGCAGTCTCCGCGGTGAGCAGTTCTTC
14	.	TRBJ2-4	TRBV28	.	CASIGHLAKNIQYF	TGTGCCAGCATCGGACACCTAGCCAAAAACATTCAGTACTTC
15	.	TRBJ1-6	TRBV10-3	.	CAISVDSPSGSPLHF	TGTGCCATCAGTGTTGACAGCCCCTCAGGGTCACCCCTCCACTTT
14	.	TRBJ1-1	TRBV5-6	.	CASSLRGVTARAFF	TGTGCCAGCAGTTTGCGGGGGGTAACGGCGCGAGCTTTCTTT
14	.	TRBJ1-2	TRBV4-3	.	CASSHAQGNYGYTF	TGCGCCAGCAGCCACGCCCAGGGGAACTATGGCTACACCTTC
15	.	TRBJ1-5	TRBV2	.	CASAERGQSNQPQHF	TGTGCCAGCGCGGAAAGGGGTCAGAGCAATCAGCCCCAGCATTTT
17	TRBD2	TRBJ2-1	TRBV18	.	CASTPLMWEGQVYEQFF	TGTGCCAGCACCCCGCTAATGTGGGAGGGCCAGGTCTATGAGCAGTTCTTC
15	.	TRBJ2-7	TRBV6-5	.	CASSPGGGGGYEQYF	TGTGCCAGCAGTCCTGGGGGAGGGGGAGGCTACGAGCAGTACTTC
16	TRBD2	TRBJ2-1	TRBV29-1	.	CSDISWTSGQYNEQFF	TGCAGCGACATCTCATGGACTAGCGGCCAGTACAATGAGCAGTTCTTC
13	TRBD1	TRBJ1-5	TRBV28	.	CASRVQGALPQHF	TGTGCCAGCAGAGTACAGGGGGCGCTGCCCCAGCATTTT